The source of this T cell receptor beta chain is a study of PD-L1 blockade in urothelial cancer. This clone came up many times. Sequencing was performed with immunoSEQ multiplex PCR; in TCRdb, only in-frame clones are kept and a portion is missing. The profile shows nearly 50,000 clones, roughly 80% of them singletons. Indicated time point: peripheral blood 6 weeks after treatment start. The germline V gene encodes CDR1 SNHLY and CDR2 FYNNEI. The CDR3 has 14 amino acids. The rearrangement uses TRBV2 and TRBJ2-6; D is uncertain. This sample comprised PBMCs, obtained around atezolizumab (anti-PD-L1) treatment. The sequence was obtained from a man between 65 and 80 years old with urothelial cancer. CDR3 protein: CAKQAYSGANVLTF. In nucleotides, the CDR3 is TGTGCTAAGCAGGCATACTCTGGGGCCAACGTCCTGACTTTC.